This passage covers 24 T cell receptor beta chains from one sample sequenced in a study of blood T cell repertoires in COVID-19. TCRdb's copy holds only in-frame clones and misses some; the assay was immunoSEQ multiplex PCR. This sample has roughly 350,000 clones; 85% occur once, and the top ten carry around 3.4%. Input material: peripheral blood. Source of these receptors: a woman between 18 and 29 years old with acute or convalescent COVID-19.

The rearrangement uses TRBV5-1 and TRBJ2-5, with a weak D call TRBD2 (6 bases). This CDR3 is built from 17 residues. With 0 bases removed from V and 2 bases from J, the gap between germline ends came to 17 bases. Per the germline V gene, CDR1 is SGHRS and CDR2 is YFSETQ. DNA for the CDR3: TGCGCCAGCAGCTTGGAGGGCGGGGTCTTTCCTCAAGAGACCCAGTACTTC. Protein product: CASSLEGGVFPQETQYF. Full variable domain (missing parts from reference TRBV5-1 and TRBJ2-5): KAGVTQTPRYLIKTRGQQVTLSCSPISGHRSVSWYQQTPGQGLQFLFEYFSETQRNKGNFPGRFSGRQFSNSRSEMNVSTLELGDSALYLCASSLEGGVFPQETQYFGPGTRLLVL.

The chain employs TRBV2 and TRBJ1-2; TRBD1 matches at 7 bases. The junction had 18 bases not matched to a gene; V was cut back by 11 bases and J by 6 bases. This CDR3 contains 15 residues. In germline, CDR1 is SNHLY, CDR2 FYNNEI. In DNA, the CDR3 is TGTGCCGGCAAGACAGGGTCAGCTCCTAATGATGGCTACACCTTC. It translates to CAGKTGSAPNDGYTF.

The CDR3 DNA is TGTGCCAGCAGCGTGCGACTAGCGACTAGCACAGATACGCAGTATTTT. Amino acids: CASSVRLATSTDTQYF. The rearrangement uses TRBV9 and TRBJ2-3; 8 bases are a match to TRBD2. J was trimmed by 0 bases and V by 2 bases; bases with no gene match: 5. CDR1 and CDR2 (germline): SGDLS, YYNGEE. The CDR3 is made up of 16 amino acids.

The sample holds a few counts of this clone. The CDR3 DNA reads as TGTGCCGGCGGCTCGTTGCAGTCCGGTAACACCGGGGAGCTGTTTTTT. Translated, it gives CAGGSLQSGNTGELFF. The rearrangement joins TRBV3-1 (or the pseudogene TRBV3-2) to TRBJ2-2, with unresolved D. There are 16 residues in the CDR3. The ends were cut back, 11 bases at V and 2 bases at J, with 21 bases in the middle. Germline V gene sequence: CDR1 LGHDT, CDR2 YNNKEL (reference sequence).

The V and J genes are TRBV28 and TRBJ1-2; TRBD1 might be the D (6 bases). Germline values: CDR1 MDHEN, CDR2 SYDVKM. The CDR3 covers 15 residues. Trimming left V 6 bases short and J 3 bases short, with 17 bases between. The DNA for the CDR3 is TGTGCCAGCAGGACCCACCAGGGGCCCCACTATGGCTACACCTTC. Protein sequence: CASRTHQGPHYGYTF.

The gene calls are TRBV7-3 and TRBJ1-1; tentatively, D is TRBD1 (5 bases). Trimming shortened V by 0 bases and J by 0 bases, and 11 bases separated the two germline ends. The CDR3 loop spans 16 amino acids. Germline loops: CDR1 SGHTA, CDR2 FQGTGA. For the CDR3, the DNA is TGTGCCAGCAGCTTAACCCCGGGACTCCTGAACACTGAAGCTTTCTTT. Protein sequence: CASSLTPGLLNTEAFF.

The rearrangement uses TRBV24-1 and TRBJ2-5; 9 bases are a match to TRBD1. CDR3 length equals 16 residues. V shed 5 bases and J 5 bases; nucleotides not matched to a gene: 11. Germline lookup yields CDR1 KGHDR and CDR2 SFDVKD. This CDR3 reads CATSAVDRGTGETQYF. In DNA, the CDR3 is TGTGCCACCAGTGCGGTAGACAGGGGGACGGGGGAGACCCAGTACTTC.

This clone was recorded only once. V gene TRBV2 combines with J gene TRBJ2-1, with 9 bases aligning to TRBD1. CDR1 and CDR2 (germline): SNHLY, FYNNEI. The CDR3 has 15 residues. With 7 bases clipped from V and 3 bases from J, the junction kept 7 bases outside the gene matches. CDR3 sequence: CASTSGTGNYNEQFF. The CDR3 DNA is TGTGCCAGCACCTCCGGGACAGGGAACTACAATGAGCAGTTCTTC.

This clone has only a few counts. The rearrangement uses TRBV5-4 and TRBJ2-5; 10 bases align to TRBD1. Looked up from germline, CDR1 is SGHNT and CDR2 is YYREEE (reference sequence). The CDR3 extends over 15 amino acids. The J segment lost 5 bases and the V segment lost 4 bases, leaving 8 bases of the junction unmatched. CDR3 in DNA: TGTGCCAGCAGCCCTGGACAGGGGGATCGGGAGACCCAGTACTTC. It codes for CASSPGQGDRETQYF.

This clone was counted between two and nine times. This chain connects TRBV30 to TRBJ2-1, with D tentatively TRBD1 (7 bases). The CDR3 spans 19 residues. The ends were cut back, 4 bases at V and 15 bases at J, with 40 bases in the middle. Germline V lookup: CDR1 GTSNPN, CDR2 SVGIG (reference sequence). DNA for the CDR3: TGTGCCTGGACTCGGGACAGTCAAATGAGCAGTTTTATTAGGGGGGCTTGGTTCTTC. As protein: CAWTRDSQMSSFIRGAWFF.

This clone was observed many times. The chain has TRBV29-1 and TRBJ1-1; tentatively, D is TRBD1 (5 bases). The V end was cut by 4 bases, the J end by 4 bases, with 10 bases between. CDR3 size: 12 residues. Germline lookup yields CDR1 SQVTM and CDR2 ANQGSEA. CDR3 residues: CSVAAGPTEAFF. As DNA, the CDR3 is TGCAGCGTTGCGGCAGGGCCCACTGAAGCTTTCTTT.

This rearrangement joins TRBV24-1 to TRBJ2-2; 9 bases fit TRBD1. CDR3 size: 14 residues. V trimming: 9 bases; J trimming: 4 bases; junction bases outside the gene matches: 5. CDR1 and CDR2 from the germline V gene are KGHDR and SFDVKD. The DNA for the CDR3 is TGTGCCACCCTGGGACAGGGTATCACCGGGGAGCTGTTTTTT. Translation: CATLGQGITGELFF.

The rearrangement uses TRBV19 and TRBJ1-1; a weak D match, TRBD1 (5 bases). Germline loops: CDR1 LNHDA, CDR2 SQIVND (reference sequence). The CDR3 extends over 14 amino acids. With 6 bases removed from V and 3 bases from J, the gap between germline ends came to 14 bases. The DNA of the CDR3 is TGTGCCAGTAGACCGACAGCGGGGGACACTGAAGCTTTCTTT. Translation: CASRPTAGDTEAFF.

V is TRBV6-5 and J is TRBJ2-6, with D possibly being TRBD1 (5 bases). The CDR3 length is 14 residues. Trimming stripped 8 bases from V and 2 bases from J, with 10 bases between. From germline, CDR1 is MNHEY and CDR2 SVGAGI. This CDR3 reads CASATGAGANVLTF. As DNA, the CDR3 is TGTGCCAGCGCTACAGGAGCTGGGGCCAACGTCCTGACTTTC.

This chain links TRBV11-2 with TRBJ1-2; D is ambiguous. V lost 5 bases and J 4 bases, leaving 11 bases between the germline ends. Germline V CDR1 and CDR2: SGHAT, FQNNGV. The CDR3 is made up of 13 amino acids. CDR3 sequence reads: CASSAGGSYGYTF. The CDR3 bases are TGTGCCAGCAGCGCCGGCGGATCCTATGGCTACACCTTC. Drawing the rest from reference TRBV11-2 and TRBJ1-2, the complete variable domain is EAGVAQSPRYKIIEKRQSVAFWCNPISGHATLYWYQQILGQGPKLLIQFQNNGVVDDSQLPKDRFSAERLKGVDSTLKIQPAKLEDSAVYLCASSAGGSYGYTFGSGTRLTVV.

The chain combines TRBV5-4 with TRBJ2-1, with 8 bases aligning to TRBD1. V trimming: 5 bases; J trimming: 3 bases; junction bases outside the gene matches: 7. CDR3 length: 15 amino acids. Germline CDR1 and CDR2: SGHNT and YYREEE (reference sequence). For the CDR3, the DNA is TGTGCCAGCAGTTCCGGGACAGGCTACTACAATGAGCAGTTCTTC. Its translation is CASSSGTGYYNEQFF. Full variable domain (rest looked up from reference TRBV5-4 and TRBJ2-1): ETGVTQSPTHLIKTRGQQVTLRCSSQSGHNTVSWYQQALGQGPQFIFQYYREEENGRGNFPPRFSGLQFPNYSSELNVNALELDDSALYLCASSSGTGYYNEQFFGPGTRLTVL.

V usage is TRBV7-3 and J usage is TRBJ2-1; 10 positions match TRBD2. CDR1 and CDR2 from the germline V gene are SGHTA and FQGTGA. There are 15 residues in the CDR3. V gave up 5 bases and J gave up 1 base; unmatched junction bases: 2. In DNA form, the CDR3 reads TGTGCCAGCAGCGGTAGCGGGGGGTCCTACAATGAGCAGTTCTTC. Translated, it gives CASSGSGGSYNEQFF.

This sequence joins TRBV16 and TRBJ1-1; the match to TRBD1 covers 8 bases. From germline, CDR1 is KGHSY and CDR2 FQNENV. This CDR3 is 18 amino acids long. Trimming removed 4 bases from V and 9 bases from J; junction bases left unmatched: 22. The CDR3 bases are TGTGCCAGCAGCCCACAGGACAGGGCCCTCGGTGGCACCCGCAAAGCTTTCTTT. Its protein product is CASSPQDRALGGTRKAFF.

The V call is TRBV3-1 (or the pseudogene TRBV3-2), the J call TRBJ2-3; TRBD2 matches 11 bases. This CDR3 has 18 amino acids. Unmatched junction bases numbered 7, after V lost 2 bases and J lost 0 bases. CDR1 and CDR2 (germline): LGHDT, YNNKEL (reference sequence). CDR3 in DNA: TGTGCCAGCAGCCAAATGACTAGCGGGGTTTATAGCACAGATACGCAGTATTTT. Translation: CASSQMTSGVYSTDTQYF.

This clone was found once. The V and J genes are TRBV28 and TRBJ1-1; no clear D gene. Germline-derived CDR1 and CDR2 are MDHEN and SYDVKM. Trimming took off 1 base at V and 6 bases at J, with 12 bases between the two ends. The CDR3 is 14 residues long. Here the CDR3 DNA reads TGTGCCAGCAGTTTATCTACAAGCGTGGCTGAAGCTTTCTTT. Translating gives CASSLSTSVAEAFF.

The J gene is TRBJ2-1, the V gene TRBV18; possibly TRBD1 for D (5 bases). The V end lost 6 bases, the J end lost 2 bases, and 11 bases lay between the germline ends. The CDR3 covers 14 residues. The germline CDR1 and CDR2 sequences are KGHSH and LQKENI. CDR3: CASSRTLTYNEQFF. CDR3 sequence (DNA): TGTGCCAGCTCGAGGACACTGACCTACAATGAGCAGTTCTTC.

The chain employs TRBV10-1 and TRBJ1-1; D gene unclear. V was shortened by 5 bases and J by 3 bases, with 10 bases between the two germline ends. Germline V gene lookup returns CDR1 WNHNN and CDR2 SYGVQD (reference sequence). The CDR3 has 13 amino acids. CDR3 coding DNA: TGCGCCAGCAGTTCTAGATCTGACACTGAAGCTTTCTTT. Translation gives CASSSRSDTEAFF.

This CDR3 is CASSLEAHSGANVLTF. CDR3 bases: TGTGCCAGCAGCTTGGAAGCTCACTCTGGGGCCAACGTCCTGACTTTC. The V call is TRBV5-5, the J call TRBJ2-6; D not resolved. Germline-derived CDR1 and CDR2 are SGHKS and YYEKEE (reference sequence). This CDR3 region has 16 residues. Trimming shortened V by 0 bases and J by 0 bases, and 7 bases separated the two germline ends. Combining the CDR3 with reference TRBV5-5 and TRBJ2-6 gives the whole variable domain DAGVTQSPTHLIKTRGQQVTLRCSPISGHKSVSWYQQVLGQGPQFIFQYYEKEERGRGNFPDRFSARQFPNYSSELNVNALLLGDSALYLCASSLEAHSGANVLTFGAGSRLTVL.

The genes are TRBV1 and TRBJ2-1; TRBD2, the table's D call, was not compared with the DNA. TRBV1 is described as a pseudogene. This CDR3 has 17 amino acids. The DNA for the CDR3 is TGCACCAGCAGCCTGATTTATAGCGGGAGTTCGGACAATGAGCAGTTCTTC. It encodes CTSSLIYSGSSDNEQFF.